This TCR beta chain is drawn from a study of T cell responses to AZD1222 COVID-19 vaccine. This clone turned up a few times. What it recognizes is unknown. This CDR3 is built from 15 residues. Trimming shortened V by 4 bases and J by 7 bases, and 20 bases separated the two germline ends. The germline CDR1 and CDR2 sequences are SGHNT and YYREEE (reference sequence). TCRdb's table, derived via immunoSEQ multiplex PCR, lists solely in-frame clones and lacks some. In the table there are 45,000 to 55,000 clones, around four fifths of which are singletons. Broader study findings: Epitopes outside B.1.351 and B.1.1.7 mutated regions reportedly drew nearly half of spike TCRs. Clonal diversity may have been underestimated in mostly white British donors. Among vaccine-associated CD4 TCRs, coverage spanned spike, with dominance at 160-218 and 743-854.

The rearrangement joins TRBV5-4 to TRBJ1-1, with D perhaps TRBD1 (5 bases). This clonotype was sampled from an adult in good health. Material: peripheral blood, obtained on day 0 of MenACWY control vaccination. The CDR3 spells CASSAEGIRAHEAFF. In DNA, the CDR3 is TGTGCCAGCAGCGCCGAGGGGATTCGGGCTCATGAAGCTTTCTTT.